The rows below give T cell receptor beta chains drawn from one sample of a study of blood T cell repertoires in COVID-19. Assay used: immunoSEQ multiplex PCR; TCRdb lists only in-frame clones, some missing. The profile shows a few hundred thousand clones, around four fifths of them singletons. The sequenced sample was peripheral blood. These receptors were collected from a man aged 60-69 years who had recovered from COVID-19. Each CDR3 is given with its conserved first and last residue. A D gene is named only where the DNA matches it firmly. The size of a clone is reported for some rows only, either as once, few or many, or as a class for expanded clones.

abundance	v_gene	d_gene	j_gene	CDR3aa	CDR3nt
NA	TRBV3-1/TRBV3-2	NA	TRBJ1-2	CASSRGSAGGYTF	TGTGCCAGCAGCCGGGGGTCCGCGGGGGGCTACACCTTC
NA	TRBV9	TRBD1	TRBJ2-7	CASNRQGGNYEQYF	TGTGCCAGCAACCGACAGGGGGGGAACTACGAGCAGTACTTC
NA	TRBV5-4	NA	TRBJ1-1	CASSLFPPGADTEAFF	TGTGCCAGCAGCTTGTTTCCCCCAGGGGCCGACACTGAAGCTTTCTTT
NA	TRBV6-5	NA	TRBJ1-6	CASSYDRWEPLHF	TGTGCCAGCAGTTACGACAGGTGGGAACCCCTCCACTTT
NA	TRBV2	NA	TRBJ1-1	CASTQGGNEAFF	TGTGCCAGCACCCAAGGGGGTAACGAAGCTTTCTTT
NA	TRBV9	NA	TRBJ1-2	CASSDGGSNYGYTF	TGTGCCAGCAGCGATGGGGGCTCTAACTATGGCTACACCTTC
NA	TRBV7-6	NA	TRBJ2-3	CASSGGHGGAGGTDTQYF	TGTGCCAGCAGCGGAGGGCATGGGGGGGCTGGTGGCACAGATACGCAGTATTTT
NA	TRBV11-2	NA	TRBJ2-1	CASEAAGGWGNEQFF	TGTGCCAGCGAAGCAGCGGGCGGATGGGGCAATGAGCAGTTCTTC
NA	TRBV7-9	NA	TRBJ2-1	CASSLDRAGSGIGNEQFF	TGTGCCAGCAGCTTAGATCGTGCGGGGAGCGGAATTGGGAATGAGCAGTTCTTC
NA	TRBV29-1	NA	TRBJ2-7	CSVGEAGGARDEQYF	TGCAGCGTTGGAGAAGCTGGAGGGGCCCGTGACGAGCAGTACTTC
NA	TRBV19	TRBD1	TRBJ1-1	CASRTGTGGTEAFF	TGTGCCAGTAGAACCGGGACAGGGGGCACTGAAGCTTTCTTT
once	TRBV5-6	TRBD1	TRBJ2-6	CASSWTGAGANVLTF	TGTGCCAGCAGCTGGACAGGGGCTGGGGCCAACGTCCTGACTTTC
NA	TRBV9	NA	TRBJ2-3	CASSVTGSGPGGVRYTQYF	TGTGCCAGCAGCGTAACAGGGAGCGGCCCTGGGGGGGTACGCTATACGCAGTATTTT
once	TRBV2	TRBD2	TRBJ2-5	CASSEGGGGEETQYF	TGTGCCAGCAGTGAAGGTGGCGGGGGGGAAGAGACCCAGTACTTC
NA	TRBV3-1/TRBV3-2	TRBD2	TRBJ2-7	CASSQPPGLAGHRSYEQYF	TGTGCCAGCAGCCAACCCCCGGGGCTAGCGGGCCACCGTTCCTACGAGCAGTACTTC
NA	TRBV5-1	TRBD1	TRBJ1-2	CASSSGQGAYGYTF	TGCGCCAGCAGCTCCGGACAGGGGGCCTATGGCTACACCTTC
NA	TRBV19	NA	TRBJ2-7	CASSALPSGTTYEQYF	TGTGCCAGTAGTGCCCTCCCCTCGGGTACCACCTACGAGCAGTACTTC
NA	TRBV27	TRBD1	TRBJ2-1	CASSSFGTGASYNEQFF	TGTGCCAGCAGTTCATTCGGGACAGGGGCATCCTACAATGAGCAGTTCTTC
NA	TRBV5-1	NA	TRBJ2-1	CASSFPGEEQFF	TGCGCCAGCAGCTTCCCCGGGGAAGAGCAGTTCTTC
NA	TRBV15	TRBD1	TRBJ2-7	CATSRRDRRNEQYF	TGTGCCACCAGCAGACGGGACAGGCGAAACGAGCAGTACTTC
NA	TRBV27	NA	TRBJ1-5	CASSLRGGPQHF	TGTGCCAGCAGTCTCCGAGGGGGGCCCCAGCATTTT
NA	TRBV11-2	NA	TRBJ2-7	CASSLTGISYEQYF	TGTGCCAGCAGCTTGACAGGTATCTCCTACGAGCAGTACTTC
NA	TRBV19	TRBD2	TRBJ2-1	CASSSRTSGGDEQFF	TGTGCCAGTAGTTCGAGGACTAGCGGTGGGGATGAGCAGTTCTTC
NA	TRBV6-5	TRBD1	TRBJ2-7	CASRTGDRGIYEQYF	TGTGCCAGCAGAACGGGGGACAGGGGTATCTACGAGCAGTACTTC
NA	TRBV11-2	NA	TRBJ2-7	CASTRGSAYEQYF	TGTGCCAGCACCAGAGGGTCCGCCTACGAGCAGTACTTC
once	TRBV10-2	NA	TRBJ1-1	CASTAGLTEAFF	TGCGCCAGCACGGCAGGGCTAACTGAAGCTTTCTTT
NA	TRBV7-8	TRBD2	TRBJ2-5	CASSLVVGTSGEKETQYF	TGTGCCAGCAGCTTAGTTGTAGGCACTAGCGGGGAAAAAGAGACCCAGTACTTC
NA	TRBV18	TRBD1	TRBJ1-1	CASSQMTGGPTEAFF	TGTGCCAGCTCACAAATGACAGGGGGTCCTACTGAAGCTTTCTTT
NA	TRBV6-5	NA	TRBJ1-1	CASRAGAMNTEAFF	TGTGCCAGCAGGGCAGGGGCGATGAACACTGAAGCTTTCTTT
NA	TRBV19	TRBD2	TRBJ2-1	CASRLAGGRNEQFF	TGTGCCAGTAGACTAGCGGGGGGCCGCAATGAGCAGTTCTTC
NA	TRBV5-4	NA	TRBJ2-5	CASSLQGRETQYF	TGTGCCAGCAGCCTACAGGGTCGGGAGACCCAGTACTTC
NA	TRBV9	TRBD2	TRBJ2-5	CASSVGGGGYRETQYF	TGTGCCAGCAGCGTAGGGGGCGGGGGTTATCGCGAGACCCAGTACTTC
few	TRBV20-1	NA	TRBJ1-2	CSAPVYGYTF	TGCAGTGCTCCAGTCTATGGCTACACCTTC
NA	TRBV24-1	NA	TRBJ2-3	CATSDQLTQYF	TGTGCCACCAGTGACCAACTTACGCAGTATTTT
few	TRBV30	NA	TRBJ2-7	CARETSSYEQYF	TGTGCCCGCGAGACTAGCTCCTACGAGCAGTACTTC
NA	TRBV5-1	TRBD2	TRBJ2-4	CASSLGVAGSNIQYF	TGCGCCAGCAGCTTGGGAGTAGCGGGATCGAACATTCAGTACTTC
NA	TRBV6-6	NA	TRBJ1-2	CASTLPPGQGYGYTF	TGTGCCAGCACCCTACCTCCGGGACAAGGCTATGGCTACACCTTC
NA	TRBV7-9	NA	TRBJ2-4	CASSLESGGRGAKNIQYF	TGTGCCAGCAGCTTAGAGTCCGGTGGTCGAGGAGCCAAAAACATTCAGTACTTC
NA	TRBV28	TRBD2	TRBJ2-3	CASSKKGLVGTDTQYF	TGTGCCAGCAGTAAAAAAGGACTAGTTGGCACAGATACGCAGTATTTT
NA	TRBV12-5	TRBD2	TRBJ2-7	CASGYRPGLASEQYF	TGTGCTAGTGGTTATCGACCGGGACTAGCGTCAGAGCAGTACTTC
NA	TRBV7-8	NA	TRBJ1-4	CASSFGQSNEKLFF	TGTGCCAGCAGCTTTGGACAGTCTAATGAAAAACTGTTTTTT
NA	TRBV10-1	NA	TRBJ2-4	CAGPPPSAKNIQYF	TGCGCCGGCCCACCCCCTTCAGCCAAAAACATTCAGTACTTC
NA	TRBV10-1	TRBD2	TRBJ2-5	CASSESRGGTQYF	TGCGCCAGCAGTGAGTCCCGGGGGGGGACCCAGTACTTC
NA	TRBV6-6	TRBD2	TRBJ2-1	CASSSLSSGRFHEQFF	TGTGCCAGCAGTTCCCTGAGTAGCGGGAGATTTCATGAGCAGTTCTTC
NA	TRBV11-1	NA	TRBJ1-1	CASSRLWTEAFF	TGTGCCAGCAGCCGACTGTGGACTGAAGCTTTCTTT
NA	TRBV7-8	TRBD2	TRBJ2-2	CASSAILAGTNTGELFF	TGTGCCAGCAGCGCCATACTAGCGGGGACGAACACCGGGGAGCTGTTTTTT
NA	TRBV11-2	TRBD2	TRBJ2-3	CASSPLAGGPRDTQYF	TGTGCCAGCAGCCCCCTAGCGGGAGGGCCCAGAGATACGCAGTATTTT
NA	TRBV6-5	NA	TRBJ2-7	CASRDTFGEQYF	TGTGCCAGCAGGGACACCTTTGGCGAGCAGTACTTC
once	TRBV5-4	NA	TRBJ1-2	CASSLDGSGYTF	TGTGCCAGCAGCTTGGACGGGTCTGGCTACACCTTC
NA	TRBV5-4	NA	TRBJ1-6	CASSDNQGIALHF	TGTGCCAGCAGCGACAATCAGGGGATAGCCCTCCACTTT
NA	TRBV9	NA	TRBJ2-3	CASSVAAGANTDTQYF	TGTGCCAGCAGCGTAGCGGCGGGGGCGAACACAGATACGCAGTATTTT
NA	TRBV2	NA	TRBJ2-7	CASKEGRDAFYEQYF	TGTGCCAGCAAGGAGGGTAGGGACGCCTTCTACGAGCAGTACTTC
NA	TRBV6-5	TRBD2	TRBJ2-7	CASSREGLTYEQYF	TGTGCCAGTTCTAGGGAGGGACTAACCTACGAGCAGTACTTC
NA	TRBV10-3	TRBD2	TRBJ2-7	CAISVGSSGGEQYF	TGTGCCATCAGTGTTGGGTCCTCGGGAGGCGAGCAGTACTTC
NA	TRBV6-5	NA	TRBJ2-7	CASSPGQTGSYEQYF	TGTGCCAGCAGCCCCGGACAGACCGGTTCCTACGAGCAGTACTTC
NA	TRBV5-1	TRBD1	TRBJ1-1	CASSGDRGPFEAFF	TGCGCCAGCAGCGGGGACAGGGGGCCTTTTGAAGCTTTCTTT
NA	TRBV28	TRBD1	TRBJ2-7	CASSPPGQGAVEQYF	TGTGCCAGCAGTCCGCCGGGACAGGGGGCGGTAGAGCAGTACTTC
once	TRBV10-3	TRBD2	TRBJ2-2	CAISESLAGVRKAGELFF	TGTGCCATCAGTGAGTCGCTAGCGGGAGTGCGTAAGGCCGGGGAGCTGTTTTTT
once	TRBV6-5	TRBD1	TRBJ1-3	CASSSQGTGGNTIYF	TGTGCCAGCAGTTCCCAAGGGACAGGAGGAAACACCATATATTTT